This T cell receptor (beta chain) was sequenced in a study of T cell repertoires in cytomegalovirus infection. TCRdb independently ran MiXCR on the reads; one entry per CDR3 protein. The sample has around 330,000 distinct CDR3 sequences; roughly a sixth are singletons. This clonotype was seen only a few times. Trimming shortened V by 3 bases and J by 4 bases, and 9 bases separated the two germline ends. The CDR3 has 13 residues. This chain uses TRBV12-3 or TRBV12-4 with TRBJ2-5; no clear D. Input material: PBMCs. The sequence derives from a human donor in good health (CMV status not recorded). Some clones in this sample may be carry-over from other donors' samples. The CDR3 region has the DNA TGTGCCAGCAGTTTGTTCTTTGGAGAGACCCAGTACTTC. As protein: CASSLFFGETQYF.